A single T cell receptor beta chain is shown here with its context. This record belongs to a study of T cells after somatic rescue of genetic block. Assay: immunoSEQ multiplex PCR; the TCRdb copy retains only in-frame clones and omits some. The sample contains around 67,000 clones, about nine tenths of which appear only once. Germline V CDR1 and CDR2: LNHNV, YYDKDF (reference sequence). The CDR3 consists of 14 residues. V was cut by 1 base and J by 6 bases, with 9 bases left in between. This receptor was taken from a man younger than 45. Sequencing was done on a sample of peripheral blood mononuclear cells (PBMCs). The rearrangement links TRBV15 to TRBJ2-2, with D perhaps TRBD2 (6 bases). The CDR3 reads CATSRGRDSGELFF. CDR3 sequence (DNA): TGTGCCACCAGCAGAGGCAGGGACTCCGGGGAGCTGTTTTTT.